The entry that follows covers one T cell receptor beta chain sequence. Trimming shortened V by 3 bases and J by 4 bases, and 9 bases separated the two germline ends. This CDR3 comprises 13 residues. Germline V lookup: CDR1 LNHDA, CDR2 SQIVND (reference sequence). TCRdb's copy holds only in-frame clones and misses some; the assay was immunoSEQ multiplex PCR. The sample records tens of thousands of clones, around 83% being singletons. This sample is part of a study of OX40 agonist ivuxolimab in advanced cancers. The rearrangement joins TRBV19 to TRBJ1-1; no reliable D call. The receptor was isolated from an adult with an advanced solid tumor such as melanoma, head and neck, liver or kidney cancer. The sequencing used CD4+ or CD8+ T cells sorted from blood, collected in a trial of the OX40 agonist ivuxolimab. The CDR3 here is CASSMGGFTEAFF. For the CDR3, the DNA is TGTGCCAGTAGTATGGGCGGGTTCACTGAAGCTTTCTTT.